One sample yielded the 17 T cell receptor beta chains listed below, sequenced in a study of T cells in Graves' hyperthyroidism and ophthalmopathy. The CDR3 regions of TCR beta were amplified from RNA transcripts. TCR CDR3 underwent first-round RT-PCR with the HTBI primer set. TCRdb re-analysed the multiplex PCR reads in MiXCR, keeping a single row per CDR3 protein. The table lists about 610,000 distinct CDR3 sequences, under 15% of them singletons, with about 4% in the top ten. Sequenced material: blood. The receptors derive from a woman aged 40 to 49 with Graves' ophthalmopathy.

This clonotype has ten or more counts. The J gene is TRBJ1-1, the V gene TRBV29-1, with D uncertain. Germline V gives CDR1 SQVTM, CDR2 ANQGSEA. V lost 4 bases and J 1 base, leaving 7 bases between the germline ends. The CDR3 is made up of 12 amino acids. CDR3 nucleotide sequence: TGCAGCGTTGTACAGCAGAACACTGAAGCTTTCTTT. This translates into CSVVQQNTEAFF.

In its sample, this clonotype was seen many times. This sequence joins TRBV19 and TRBJ1-5, with D possibly being TRBD1 (6 bases). The V end lost 6 bases, the J end lost 3 bases, and 9 bases lay between the germline ends. This CDR3 spans 13 amino acids. The germline CDR1 and CDR2 sequences are LNHDA and SQIVND (reference sequence). The CDR3, as DNA: TGTGCCAGTAGGGACAGCTACAATCAGCCCCAGCATTTT. It encodes CASRDSYNQPQHF.

This clonotype was recorded many times. V usage is TRBV6-2 or TRBV6-3 and J usage is TRBJ2-7, with D perhaps matching TRBD2 (6 bases). This CDR3 comprises 18 residues. Trimming stripped 0 bases from V and 0 bases from J, with 18 bases between. Germline V gene sequence: CDR1 MNHEY, CDR2 SVGEGT. The CDR3 nucleotides read TGTGCCAGCAGTTACTCAATCTACTTGGACGGGAGCTCCTACGAGCAGTACTTC. Encoded protein: CASSYSIYLDGSSYEQYF.

This clonotype was seen many times. V gene TRBV20-1 combines with J gene TRBJ1-1; TRBD1 agrees at 7 bases. CDR1 and CDR2 (germline): DFQATT, SNEGSKA (reference sequence). CDR3 length: 14 amino acids. V trimming: 2 bases; J trimming: 0 bases; junction bases outside the gene matches: 3. CDR3 region: CSARRDSLNTEAFF. The DNA of the CDR3 is TGCAGTGCTAGAAGGGACAGCTTGAACACTGAAGCTTTCTTT.

This clonotype was observed at least ten times. Here the CDR3 DNA reads TGTGCCAGTAGTATGGGTATAACCTATGGCTACACCTTC. Its translation is CASSMGITYGYTF. V and J are TRBV19 and TRBJ1-2; D unresolved. The V end was cut by 3 bases, the J end by 4 bases, with 9 bases between. The germline CDR1 and CDR2 sequences are LNHDA and SQIVND (reference sequence). The CDR3 has 13 amino acids.

This clonotype was seen many times. The CDR3 sequence: CASGLPGQQETQYF. The CDR3 region has the DNA TGTGCTAGTGGTTTGCCCGGACAGCAAGAGACCCAGTACTTC. The chain couples TRBV12-5 to TRBJ2-5, with D possibly being TRBD1 (6 bases). Germline CDR1 is LGHNT and CDR2 is FRNRAP. Trimming cost V 2 bases and J 2 bases, with 9 bases left between them. This CDR3 has 14 residues.

This clonotype came up many times. The chain couples TRBV9 to TRBJ2-2, with 12 bases matching TRBD2. Germline lookup yields CDR1 SGDLS and CDR2 YYNGEE. The CDR3 totals 16 residues. V shed 0 bases and J 5 bases; nucleotides not matched to a gene: 2. The CDR3 region is CASSVDLAGGTGELFF. CDR3 coding DNA: TGTGCCAGCAGCGTAGATCTAGCGGGAGGGACCGGGGAGCTGTTTTTT.

This clonotype appeared many times. The CDR3 spells CASSRGEPYEQYF. The CDR3 bases are TGTGCCAGCAGTCGGGGGGAGCCCTACGAGCAGTACTTC. V is TRBV6-2 or TRBV6-3 and J is TRBJ2-7; 7 positions match TRBD2. The CDR3 consists of 13 residues. Germline V gene lookup returns CDR1 MNHEY and CDR2 SVGEGT. Trimming cost V 5 bases and J 2 bases; bases outside gene matches: 3.

This chain connects TRBV6-1 to TRBJ2-5; D tentatively reads TRBD1 or TRBD2 (5 bases each). The germline gives CDR1 MNHNS, CDR2 SASEGT. There are 16 residues in the CDR3. The V gene lost 6 bases and the J gene lost 5 bases, with 22 bases spanning the gap. CDR3 amino acids: CASRNPTGTMGETQYF. CDR3 DNA sequence: TGTGCCAGCAGGAATCCTACCGGGACCATGGGGGAGACCCAGTACTTC.

This clonotype was seen many times. This chain uses TRBV5-1 with TRBJ1-1; D is undetermined. Germline CDR1 and CDR2: SGHRS and YFSETQ. V gave up 4 bases and J gave up 3 bases, with 22 bases separating them. The CDR3 consists of 17 residues. CDR3 region: CASSTDGVGVTDTEAFF. The CDR3 DNA sequence: TGCGCCAGCAGCACCGATGGGGTGGGAGTAACGGACACTGAAGCTTTCTTT.

This clonotype was seen ten or more times. V and J are TRBV6-2 or TRBV6-3 and TRBJ2-7; D might be TRBD1 (6 bases). The V end lost 2 bases, the J end lost 0 bases, and 17 bases lay between the germline ends. Germline V gives CDR1 MNHEY, CDR2 SVGEGT. CDR3 length: 17 amino acids. The CDR3 coding sequence is TGTGCCAGCAGTTACCGGGCCGACAGGATACCCTCCTACGAGCAGTACTTC. This translates into CASSYRADRIPSYEQYF.

This clonotype appeared many times. The chain recombines TRBV3-1 with TRBJ1-1; unclear D gene. The V end was cut by 1 base, the J end by 2 bases, with 5 bases between. Germline V gene data show CDR1 as LGHDT and CDR2 as YNNKEL (reference sequence). CDR3 length: 13 residues. The CDR3 protein is CASSQGINTEAFF. CDR3 in DNA: TGTGCCAGCAGCCAAGGCATAAACACTGAAGCTTTCTTT. The full variable domain, its missing parts supplied by reference TRBV3-1 and TRBJ1-1, is DTAVSQTPKYLVTQMGNDKSIKCEQNLGHDTMYWYKQDSKKFLKIMFSYNNKELIINETVPNRFSPKSPDKAHLNLHINSLELGDSAVYFCASSQGINTEAFFGQGTRLTVV.

This clonotype was counted many times. The chain links TRBV2 to TRBJ2-7; D possibly corresponds to TRBD2 (6 bases). V lost 9 bases and J 5 bases, leaving 17 bases between the germline ends. This CDR3 comprises 13 residues. Germline lookup yields CDR1 SNHLY and CDR2 FYNNEI. The CDR3 nucleotides are TGTGCCAGTAGAAGGACGGGGGAGAACGAGCAGTACTTC. It specifies CASRRTGENEQYF. The full variable domain, with the rest looked up from reference TRBV2 and TRBJ2-7, is EPEVTQTPSHQVTQMGQEVILRCVPISNHLYFYWYRQILGQKVEFLVSFYNNEISEKSEIFDDQFSVERPDGSNFTLKIRSTKLEDSAMYFCASRRTGENEQYFGPGTRLTVT.

This clonotype occurred many times. The rearrangement uses TRBV28 and TRBJ2-5, with D possibly matching TRBD2 (5 bases). This CDR3 spans 14 amino acids. V gave up 3 bases and J gave up 2 bases, with 10 bases separating them. The germline CDR1 and CDR2 sequences are MDHEN and SYDVKM. CDR3 DNA: TGTGCCAGCAGTTTTCCAGCGGTTCAAGAGACCCAGTACTTC. Its protein is CASSFPAVQETQYF. The full variable domain, its missing parts supplied by reference TRBV28 and TRBJ2-5, is DVKVTQSSRYLVKRTGEKVFLECVQDMDHENMFWYRQDPGLGLRLIYFSYDVKMKEKGDIPEGYSVSREKKERFSLILESASTNQTSMYLCASSFPAVQETQYFGPGTRLLVL.

The chain combines TRBV18 with TRBJ1-5; 7 bases are shared with TRBD1. V lost 2 bases, J lost 0 bases, and 4 bases stayed unmatched. The CDR3 runs to 16 residues. Germline lookup yields CDR1 KGHSH and CDR2 LQKENI. The CDR3 region is CASSPGQANSNQPQHF. As DNA, the CDR3 is TGTGCCAGCTCACCAGGACAGGCTAATAGCAATCAGCCCCAGCATTTT. The full variable domain, rest sourced from reference TRBV18 and TRBJ1-5, is NAGVMQNPRHLVRRRGQEARLRCSPMKGHSHVYWYRQLPEEGLKFMVYLQKENIIDESGMPKERFSAEFPKEGPSILRIQQVVRGDSAAYFCASSPGQANSNQPQHFGDGTRLSIL.

This clonotype was observed at least ten times. V usage is TRBV6-5 and J usage is TRBJ1-1; 8 bases are a match to TRBD1. Unmatched junction bases numbered 6, after V lost 1 base and J lost 2 bases. The CDR3 runs to 16 residues. Germline V gives CDR1 MNHEY, CDR2 SVGAGI. CDR3 in DNA: TGTGCCAGCAGTTACTGGGCAGGGGGCAGAAACACTGAAGCTTTCTTT. Translated, it gives CASSYWAGGRNTEAFF.

This clonotype occurred many times. This sequence joins TRBV27 and TRBJ2-5; 10 nucleotides line up with TRBD2. The germline V gene encodes CDR1 MNHEY and CDR2 SMNVEV (reference sequence). Trimming cost V 7 bases and J 6 bases; bases outside gene matches: 8. The CDR3 spans 14 residues. In nucleotides, the CDR3 is TGTGCCAGCACAAGCTTAGCGGGAGGAAAGACCCAGTACTTC. Protein: CASTSLAGGKTQYF.